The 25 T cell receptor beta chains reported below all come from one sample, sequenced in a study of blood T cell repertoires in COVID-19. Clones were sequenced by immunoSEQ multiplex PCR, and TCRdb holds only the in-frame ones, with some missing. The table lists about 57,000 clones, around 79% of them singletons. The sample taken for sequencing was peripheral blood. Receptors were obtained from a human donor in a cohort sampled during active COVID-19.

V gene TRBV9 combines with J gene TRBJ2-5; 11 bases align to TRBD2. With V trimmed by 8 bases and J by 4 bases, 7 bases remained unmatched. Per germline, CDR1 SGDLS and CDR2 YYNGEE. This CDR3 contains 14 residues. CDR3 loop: CARGGGTSGETQYF. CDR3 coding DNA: TGTGCCAGAGGGGGAGGGACTAGCGGAGAGACCCAGTACTTC.

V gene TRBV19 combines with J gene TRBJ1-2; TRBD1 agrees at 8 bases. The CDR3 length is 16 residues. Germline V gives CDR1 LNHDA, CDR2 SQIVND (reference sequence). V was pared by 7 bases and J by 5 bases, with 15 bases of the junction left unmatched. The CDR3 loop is CASNDGQGSSLYGYTF. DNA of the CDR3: TGTGCCAGTAATGATGGACAGGGATCTTCGCTATATGGCTACACCTTC.

CDR3 DNA sequence: TGTGCCAGCAGGCCACCGGGACTAGCGGGAGGGTTGCAGTACTTC. Amino acid sequence: CASRPPGLAGGLQYF. This chain joins TRBV6-5 and TRBJ2-7; 16 bases are shared with TRBD2. The germline gives CDR1 MNHEY, CDR2 SVGAGI. This CDR3 is built from 15 residues. The V and J ends lost 6 bases and 9 bases, in that order; junction bases with no gene match: 8.

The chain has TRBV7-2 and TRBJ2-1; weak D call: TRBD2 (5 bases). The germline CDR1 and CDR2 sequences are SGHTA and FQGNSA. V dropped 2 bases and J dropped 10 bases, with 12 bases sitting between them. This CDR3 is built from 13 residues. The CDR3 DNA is TGTGCCAGCAGCTTACTTGGAGGTAGGGAGCAGTTCTTC. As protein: CASSLLGGREQFF.

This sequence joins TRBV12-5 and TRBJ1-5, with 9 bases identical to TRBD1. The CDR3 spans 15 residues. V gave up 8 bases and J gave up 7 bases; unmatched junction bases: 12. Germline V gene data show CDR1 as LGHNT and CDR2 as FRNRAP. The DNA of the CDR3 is TGTGCTAGTACACCCGAACAGGGGGCGGACCAGCCCCAGCATTTT. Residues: CASTPEQGADQPQHF. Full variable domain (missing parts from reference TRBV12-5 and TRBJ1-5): DARVTQTPRHKVTEMGQEVTMRCQPILGHNTVFWYRQTMMQGLELLAYFRNRAPLDDSGMPKDRFSAEMPDATLATLKIQPSEPRDSAVYFCASTPEQGADQPQHFGDGTRLSIL.

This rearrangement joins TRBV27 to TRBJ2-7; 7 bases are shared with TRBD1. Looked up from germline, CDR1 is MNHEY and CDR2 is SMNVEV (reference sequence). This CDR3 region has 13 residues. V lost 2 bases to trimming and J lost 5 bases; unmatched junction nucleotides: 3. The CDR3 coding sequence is TGTGCCAGCAGTTTAACGGGACAGAACGAGCAGTACTTC. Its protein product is CASSLTGQNEQYF.

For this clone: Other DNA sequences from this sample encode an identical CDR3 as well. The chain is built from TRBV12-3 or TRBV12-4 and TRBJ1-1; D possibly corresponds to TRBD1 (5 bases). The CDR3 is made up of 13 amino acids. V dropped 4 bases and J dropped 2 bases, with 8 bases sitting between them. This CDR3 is CASSSGLNTEAFF. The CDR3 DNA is TGTGCCAGCAGTTCGGGACTAAACACTGAAGCTTTCTTT.

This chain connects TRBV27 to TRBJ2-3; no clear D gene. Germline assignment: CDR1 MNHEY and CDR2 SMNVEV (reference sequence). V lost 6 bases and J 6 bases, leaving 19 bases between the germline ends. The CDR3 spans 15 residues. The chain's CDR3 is CASSPSQTYWDTQYF. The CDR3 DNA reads TGTGCCAGCAGCCCCTCACAGACCTACTGGGATACGCAGTATTTT.

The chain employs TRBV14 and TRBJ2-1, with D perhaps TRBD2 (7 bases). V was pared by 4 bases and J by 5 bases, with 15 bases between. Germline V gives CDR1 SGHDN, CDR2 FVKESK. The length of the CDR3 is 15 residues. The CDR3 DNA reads TGTGCCAGCAGCCCTCTCGGGGGGCTCAACAATGAGCAGTTCTTC. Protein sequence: CASSPLGGLNNEQFF.

CDR3 DNA sequence: TGTGCCAGCAGCTTGGCTCGGCGGGCGACCTACGAGCAGTACTTC. The encoded protein is CASSLARRATYEQYF. The rearrangement joins TRBV5-5 to TRBJ2-7; tentatively, D is TRBD2 (5 bases). V was shortened by 0 bases and J by 2 bases, with 12 bases between the two germline ends. Germline V gives CDR1 SGHKS, CDR2 YYEKEE (reference sequence). The CDR3 is 15 amino acids.

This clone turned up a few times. CDR3: CASSQRGPGGNEQFF. CDR3 DNA sequence: TGTGCCAGCAGTCAGAGAGGCCCCGGGGGCAATGAGCAGTTCTTC. The rearrangement links TRBV2 to TRBJ2-1; a possible D gene is TRBD2 (6 bases). The CDR3 is 15 amino acids. Germline CDR1 reads SNHLY; CDR2 reads FYNNEI. With 5 bases removed from V and 6 bases from J, the gap between germline ends came to 17 bases. Complete variable domain (other parts from reference TRBV2 and TRBJ2-1): EPEVTQTPSHQVTQMGQEVILRCVPISNHLYFYWYRQILGQKVEFLVSFYNNEISEKSEIFDDQFSVERPDGSNFTLKIRSTKLEDSAMYFCASSQRGPGGNEQFFGPGTRLTVL.

The CDR3 loop reads CASTLELRGELFF. The DNA for the CDR3 is TGTGCCAGCACCCTCGAGTTGCGCGGGGAGCTGTTTTTT. The V and J genes are TRBV12-3 or TRBV12-4 and TRBJ2-2; D is undetermined. Deletions cut 7 bases from V and 7 bases from J, with 13 bases between. CDR3 size: 13 residues.

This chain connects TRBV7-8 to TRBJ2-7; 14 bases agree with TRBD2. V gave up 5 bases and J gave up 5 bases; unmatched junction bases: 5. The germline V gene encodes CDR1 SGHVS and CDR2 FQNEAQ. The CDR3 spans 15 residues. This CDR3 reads CASSPTSGRGHEQYF. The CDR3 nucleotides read TGTGCCAGCAGCCCGACTAGCGGGAGGGGGCACGAGCAGTACTTC.

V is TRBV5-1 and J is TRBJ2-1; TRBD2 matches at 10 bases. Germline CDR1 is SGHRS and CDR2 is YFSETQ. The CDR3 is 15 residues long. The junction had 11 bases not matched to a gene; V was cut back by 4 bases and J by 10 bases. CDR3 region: CASSGAGLARSEQFF. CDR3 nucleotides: TGCGCCAGCAGCGGCGCGGGACTAGCGCGTTCGGAGCAGTTCTTC.

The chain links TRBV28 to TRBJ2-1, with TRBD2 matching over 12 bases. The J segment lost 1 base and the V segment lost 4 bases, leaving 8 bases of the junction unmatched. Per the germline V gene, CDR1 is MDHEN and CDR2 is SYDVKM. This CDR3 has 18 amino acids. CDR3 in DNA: TGTGCCAGCAGTTCCCGCCGACTAGCGGGAGTATCCTACAATGAGCAGTTCTTC. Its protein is CASSSRRLAGVSYNEQFF.

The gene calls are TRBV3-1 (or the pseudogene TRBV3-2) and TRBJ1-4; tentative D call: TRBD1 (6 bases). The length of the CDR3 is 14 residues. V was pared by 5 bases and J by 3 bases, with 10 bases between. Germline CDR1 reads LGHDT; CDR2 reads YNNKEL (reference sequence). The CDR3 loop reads CASSAGGANEKLFF. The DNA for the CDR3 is TGTGCCAGCAGCGCGGGGGGCGCTAATGAAAAACTGTTTTTT.

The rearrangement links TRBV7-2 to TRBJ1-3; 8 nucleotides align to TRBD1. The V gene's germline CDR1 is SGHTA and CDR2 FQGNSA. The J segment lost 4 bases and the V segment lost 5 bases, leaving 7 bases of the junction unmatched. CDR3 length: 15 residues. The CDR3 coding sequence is TGTGCCAGCAGCCCCAAACAGGGGGGAGGAAACACCATATATTTT. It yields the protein CASSPKQGGGNTIYF.

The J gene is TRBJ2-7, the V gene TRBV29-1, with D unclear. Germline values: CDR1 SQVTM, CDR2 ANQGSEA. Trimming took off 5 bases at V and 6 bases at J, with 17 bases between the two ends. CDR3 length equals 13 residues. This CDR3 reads CSVLADGRSEQYF. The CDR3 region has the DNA TGCAGCGTTTTGGCAGATGGTCGATCCGAGCAGTACTTC.

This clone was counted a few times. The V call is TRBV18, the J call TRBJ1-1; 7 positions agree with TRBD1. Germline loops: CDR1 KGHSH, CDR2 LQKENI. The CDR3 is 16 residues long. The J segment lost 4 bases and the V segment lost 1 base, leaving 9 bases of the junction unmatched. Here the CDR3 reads CASSPQTTGRGTEAFF. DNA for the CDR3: TGTGCCAGCTCACCACAAACGACAGGGAGAGGCACTGAAGCTTTCTTT.

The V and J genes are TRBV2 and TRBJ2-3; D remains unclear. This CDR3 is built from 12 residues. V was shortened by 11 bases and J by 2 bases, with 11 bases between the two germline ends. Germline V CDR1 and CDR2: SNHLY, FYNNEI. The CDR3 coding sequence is TGTGCCGCCACGGGTATCACAGATACGCAGTATTTT. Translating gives CAATGITDTQYF.

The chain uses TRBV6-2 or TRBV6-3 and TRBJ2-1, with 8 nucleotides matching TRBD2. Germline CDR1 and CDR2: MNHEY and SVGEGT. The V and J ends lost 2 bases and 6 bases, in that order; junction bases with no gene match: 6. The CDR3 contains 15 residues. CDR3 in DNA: TGTGCCAGCAGTTACCAAGCGGGAGTTTTCAATGAGCAGTTCTTC. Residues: CASSYQAGVFNEQFF.

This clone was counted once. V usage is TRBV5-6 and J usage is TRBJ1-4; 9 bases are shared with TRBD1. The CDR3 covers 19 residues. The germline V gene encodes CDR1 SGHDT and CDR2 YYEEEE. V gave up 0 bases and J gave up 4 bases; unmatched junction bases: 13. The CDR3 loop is CASSLATPNTGGVNEKLFF. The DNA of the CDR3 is TGTGCCAGCAGCTTGGCTACCCCCAATACAGGGGGCGTTAATGAAAAACTGTTTTTT.

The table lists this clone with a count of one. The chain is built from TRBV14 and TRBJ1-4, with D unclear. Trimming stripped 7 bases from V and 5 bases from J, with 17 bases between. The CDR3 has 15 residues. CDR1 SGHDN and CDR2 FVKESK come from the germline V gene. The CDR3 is CASKEAGRGNEKLFF. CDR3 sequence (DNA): TGTGCCAGCAAGGAGGCTGGGCGGGGAAATGAAAAACTGTTTTTT.

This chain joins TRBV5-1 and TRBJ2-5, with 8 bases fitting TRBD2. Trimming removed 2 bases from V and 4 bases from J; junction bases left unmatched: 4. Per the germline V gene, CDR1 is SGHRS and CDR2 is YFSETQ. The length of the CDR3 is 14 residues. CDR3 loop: CASSLGSGTETQYF. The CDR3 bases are TGCGCCAGCAGCTTAGGTAGCGGGACAGAGACCCAGTACTTC.

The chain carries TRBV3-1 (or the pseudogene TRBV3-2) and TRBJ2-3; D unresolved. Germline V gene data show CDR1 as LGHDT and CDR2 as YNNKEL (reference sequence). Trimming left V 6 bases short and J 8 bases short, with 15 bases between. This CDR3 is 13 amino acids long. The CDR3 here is CASRPSGSGTQYF. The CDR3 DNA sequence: TGTGCCAGCAGACCGTCCGGATCGGGTACGCAGTATTTT.